What follows describes a single T cell receptor (beta chain). What it binds is unknown. The sample comes from a study of identical twins. One entry per CDR3 protein, called by TCRdb with MiXCR from the 5' RACE reads. The sample has approximately 190,000 distinct CDR3 sequences, 15% seen once. Broader study findings: Weaker excess twin sharing was seen among beta out-of-frame sequences.

With V trimmed by 0 bases and J by 1 base, 2 bases remained unmatched. The CDR3 loop spans 15 amino acids. Per the germline V gene, CDR1 is SGHRS and CDR2 is YFSETQ. These data also formed part of another study, on T cells expressing NK-cell markers.

This rearrangement joins TRBV5-1 to TRBJ1-1; TRBD1 aligns across 8 bases. The sample comprised CD8+ T cells sorted from blood. The receptor was isolated from a woman aged 18-29 years in good health. CDR3 coding DNA: TGCGCCAGCAGCTTGGGGACAGGGCGGAACACTGAAGCTTTCTTT. Translating it yields CASSLGTGRNTEAFF.